Sequencing of this T cell receptor (beta chain) was carried out in a study of blood T cells in healthy people across ages. It was roughly 10 milliliters of peripheral blood that were drawn from each donor. Points on this clonotype: Its antigen is currently unknown.

Trimming cost V 3 bases and J 7 bases, with 3 bases left between them. The CDR3 runs 11 residues. The authors ran a second PCR of roughly 6 to 12 cycles using a sample-barcoded 5' primer and a J-beta primer mix. Using its own MiXCR run on the 5' RACE reads, TCRdb lists one record per CDR3 protein. Of 540,000 or so distinct CDR3 sequences listed, roughly 43% were seen once; the top ten hold around 25%. Regarding the study as a whole: Diversity of TCR beta correlated strongly with naive T cell percentage.

The chain uses TRBV12-3 or TRBV12-4 and TRBJ2-2; D ambiguous. The source is a man aged 80 or over in good health. Sequencing was carried out using blood. The CDR3 reads CASSFYGELFF. The CDR3 nucleotides read TGTGCCAGCAGTTTTTACGGGGAGCTGTTTTTT.